The sequence of this T cell receptor beta chain was determined in a study of blood T cell repertoires in COVID-19. Study details: Both acute and convalescent COVID-19 samples were obtained from the United States, Italy and Spain.

About this clone: This sample includes further DNA sequences coding for the same CDR3.

Sequencing used immunoSEQ multiplex PCR; TCRdb keeps in-frame clones, though not all of them. The sample carries around 160,000 clones, approximately 80% recorded once. Cohort assignment relied on participant-reported clinical history. The recovered donors of Cohort 3 showed two negative PCRs, clearance, or symptom resolution. V lost 0 bases to trimming and J lost 2 bases, with 7 bases between them. The CDR3 contains 14 residues. The germline CDR1 and CDR2 sequences are MGHRA and YSYEKL. Source material: PBMCs or T cells enriched from blood (not recorded which). This receptor was taken from a woman in her fifties or sixties who had recovered from COVID-19. This chain uses TRBV4-1 with TRBJ1-1; D is ambiguous. As DNA, the CDR3 is TGCGCCAGCAGCCAAGATAGAGGTAACACTGAAGCTTTCTTT. Translated, it gives CASSQDRGNTEAFF.